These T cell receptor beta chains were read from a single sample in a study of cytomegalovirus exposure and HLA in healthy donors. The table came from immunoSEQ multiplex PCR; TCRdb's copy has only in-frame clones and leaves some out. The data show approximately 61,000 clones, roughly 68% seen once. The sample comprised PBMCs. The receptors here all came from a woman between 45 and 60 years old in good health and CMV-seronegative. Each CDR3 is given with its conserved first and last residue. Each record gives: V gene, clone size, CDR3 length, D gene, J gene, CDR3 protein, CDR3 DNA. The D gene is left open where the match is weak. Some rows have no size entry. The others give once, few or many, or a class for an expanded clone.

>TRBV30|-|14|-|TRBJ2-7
CAWSAIGSSYEQYF
TGTGCCTGGAGTGCGATAGGGAGCTCCTACGAGCAGTACTTC
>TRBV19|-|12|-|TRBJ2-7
CASSGRVGEQYF
TGTGCCAGTAGCGGGAGAGTAGGAGAGCAGTACTTC
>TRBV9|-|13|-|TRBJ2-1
CASRADSYNEQFF
TGTGCCAGCAGAGCCGACAGCTACAATGAGCAGTTCTTC
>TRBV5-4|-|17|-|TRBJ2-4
CASSSQYAGQLWNIQYF
TGTGCCAGCAGCTCCCAATACGCGGGACAGCTCTGGAACATTCAGTACTTC
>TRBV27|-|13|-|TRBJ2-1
CASSLSRGTRQFF
TGTGCCAGCAGTTTAAGCAGGGGGACTCGGCAGTTCTTC
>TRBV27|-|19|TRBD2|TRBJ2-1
CASSFGFGSLAGGNNEQFF
TGTGCCAGCAGTTTTGGGTTTGGTTCCTTAGCGGGAGGGAATAATGAGCAGTTCTTC
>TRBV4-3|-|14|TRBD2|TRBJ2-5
CASSRGLATETQYF
TGCGCCAGCAGCCGCGGACTAGCGACAGAGACCCAGTACTTC
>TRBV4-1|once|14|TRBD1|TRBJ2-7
CASSLRDRGYEQYF
TGCGCCAGCAGCCTTAGGGACAGGGGGTACGAGCAGTACTTC
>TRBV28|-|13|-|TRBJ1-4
CASRAGGNEKLFF
TGTGCCAGCAGAGCCGGGGGTAATGAAAAACTGTTTTTT
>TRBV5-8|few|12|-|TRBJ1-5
CASSLAGQPQHF
TGTGCCAGCAGCTTGGCCGGTCAGCCCCAGCATTTT
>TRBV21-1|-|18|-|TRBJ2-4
CASKPRSGDSEAKNIQYF
TGTGCCAGCAAGCCCCGCAGCGGGGATTCAGAAGCCAAAAACATTCAGTACTTC
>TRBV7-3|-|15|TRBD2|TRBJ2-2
CASSLSGRGTGELFF
TGTGCCAGCAGCCTTAGCGGGAGGGGGACCGGGGAGCTGTTTTTT
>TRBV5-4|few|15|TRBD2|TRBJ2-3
CASSLERGGTDTQYF
TGTGCCAGCAGCTTAGAGCGGGGGGGCACAGATACGCAGTATTTT
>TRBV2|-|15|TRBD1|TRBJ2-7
CASSTRDRSLGEQYF
TGTGCCAGCAGCACTAGGGACAGATCCTTGGGCGAGCAGTACTTC
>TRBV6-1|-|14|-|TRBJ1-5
CASRKEAVSMPQHF
TGTGCCAGCAGAAAAGAGGCGGTCTCTATGCCCCAGCATTTT
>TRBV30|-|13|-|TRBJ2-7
CAWSVRRPYEQYF
TGTGCCTGGAGTGTCCGGCGGCCCTACGAGCAGTACTTC
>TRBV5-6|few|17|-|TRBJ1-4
CASSLGTAMLDHEKLFF
TGTGCCAGCAGCTTGGGGACAGCGATGTTAGATCATGAAAAACTGTTTTTT
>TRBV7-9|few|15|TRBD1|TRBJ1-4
CASTLLQGYGEKLFF
TGTGCCAGCACCTTATTACAGGGGTACGGCGAAAAACTGTTTTTT
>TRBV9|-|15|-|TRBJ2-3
CASSVGGTHGDTQYF
TGTGCCAGCAGCGTAGGCGGGACTCATGGAGATACGCAGTATTTT
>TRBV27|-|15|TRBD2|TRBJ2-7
CASRGRLAGGYEQYF
TGTGCCAGCAGGGGGCGACTAGCGGGAGGATACGAGCAGTACTTC
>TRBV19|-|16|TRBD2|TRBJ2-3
CASSIEGLAGGGPQYF
TGTGCCAGTAGTATAGAGGGCCTAGCGGGAGGCGGTCCGCAGTATTTT
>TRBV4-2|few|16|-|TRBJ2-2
CASSQGFRGNTGELFF
TGTGCCAGCAGCCAAGGTTTCAGGGGAAACACCGGGGAGCTGTTTTTT